These 18 T cell receptor beta chains share one sample of origin, sequenced in a study of blood T cell repertoires in COVID-19. Sequencing used immunoSEQ multiplex PCR; TCRdb keeps in-frame clones, though not all of them. The table lists approximately 53,000 clones, 82% of them singletons. Material: peripheral blood. The receptors derive from a woman aged 55-69 years with acute or convalescent COVID-19.

The gene calls are TRBV20-1 and TRBJ1-2; D uncertain. V was cut by 7 bases and J by 4 bases, with 10 bases left in between. The germline V gene has CDR1 DFQATT and CDR2 SNEGSKA (reference sequence). This CDR3 comprises 11 residues. Here the CDR3 DNA reads TGCAGTGGCAAGGGAGGCTATGGCTACACCTTC. Its translation is CSGKGGYGYTF.

This CDR3 is CSVDRDYGYTF. The CDR3 DNA sequence: TGCAGCGTTGATAGAGACTATGGCTACACCTTC. The rearrangement uses TRBV29-1 and TRBJ1-2; no clear D. Germline CDR1 is SQVTM and CDR2 is ANQGSEA. The CDR3 has 11 amino acids. V lost 3 bases, J lost 3 bases, and 5 bases lay in between.

As DNA, the CDR3 is TGCGCCAGCAGTCCTGATCTCGGGGGGCGGGACACTGAAGCTTTCTTT. Its protein is CASSPDLGGRDTEAFF. This rearrangement joins TRBV5-1 to TRBJ1-1, with D possibly matching TRBD1 (6 bases). Trimming cost V 5 bases and J 3 bases, with 20 bases left between them. Germline values: CDR1 SGHRS, CDR2 YFSETQ. The CDR3 consists of 16 residues.

The chain has TRBV7-8 and TRBJ1-5, with TRBD1 identical over 8 bases. Trimming cost V 0 bases and J 6 bases; bases outside gene matches: 7. CDR1 is SGHVS, CDR2 FQNEAQ, per germline. The CDR3 loop spans 16 amino acids. As DNA, the CDR3 is TGTGCCAGCAGCTTAGCTGGGACAGGAGTAACTCAGCCCCAGCATTTT. Translating gives CASSLAGTGVTQPQHF.

The genes are TRBV5-1 and TRBJ1-1; tentative D call: TRBD1 (5 bases). Trimming shortened V by 1 base and J by 4 bases, and 20 bases separated the two germline ends. This CDR3 has 17 amino acids. CDR1 and CDR2 (germline): SGHRS, YFSETQ. CDR3 in amino acids: CASSLQSRPWGGTEAFF. The DNA for the CDR3 is TGCGCCAGCAGCTTGCAATCCCGCCCCTGGGGGGGCACTGAAGCTTTCTTT.

This rearrangement joins TRBV19 to TRBJ2-3; 8 nucleotides agree with TRBD2. Unmatched junction bases numbered 8, after V lost 6 bases and J lost 3 bases. CDR3 size: 15 residues. CDR1 and CDR2 (germline): LNHDA, SQIVND (reference sequence). CDR3 nucleotide sequence: TGTGCCAGTAGCGGGAGGGCCCTCGGTACAGATACGCAGTATTTT. This translates into CASSGRALGTDTQYF.

The chain is built from TRBV7-3 and TRBJ2-3, with 8 positions matching TRBD2. The junction had 5 bases not matched to a gene; V was cut back by 5 bases and J by 1 base. The V gene's germline CDR1 is SGHTA and CDR2 FQGTGA. The length of the CDR3 is 15 residues. The CDR3 nucleotides read TGTGCCAGCAGCACGCGGGAGGCCGGCACAGATACGCAGTATTTT. Encoded protein: CASSTREAGTDTQYF.

The CDR3: CASSYGPGAFF. In DNA form, the CDR3 reads TGTGCCAGCAGTTATGGCCCGGGGGCTTTCTTT. The chain recombines TRBV12-3 or TRBV12-4 with TRBJ1-1; no firm D call. The CDR3 runs 11 residues. Trimming cost V 4 bases and J 11 bases, with 11 bases left between them.

The chain's CDR3 is CASSPSGSSYEQYF. CDR3 bases: TGTGCCAGCAGCCCGAGCGGGAGCTCCTACGAGCAGTACTTC. This chain links TRBV5-6 with TRBJ2-7, with 8 positions matching TRBD2. The V segment lost 4 bases and the J segment 0 bases; nucleotides outside the gene matches: 3. In germline, CDR1 is SGHDT, CDR2 YYEEEE. The CDR3 contains 14 residues.

The chain recombines TRBV9 with TRBJ1-1, with 7 bases that match TRBD1. The CDR3 is made up of 16 amino acids. Germline assignment: CDR1 SGDLS and CDR2 YYNGEE. V shed 3 bases, J shed 2 bases, and the junction held 10 bases outside the gene matches. The CDR3: CASSAMTGNTNTEAFF. The CDR3 bases are TGTGCCAGCAGCGCCATGACAGGGAACACCAACACTGAAGCTTTCTTT.

This rearrangement joins TRBV6-5 to TRBJ1-2, with 7 nucleotides matching TRBD1. V was pared by 3 bases and J by 1 base, with 8 bases of the junction left unmatched. The CDR3 runs 16 residues. The germline V gene has CDR1 MNHEY and CDR2 SVGAGI. In DNA form, the CDR3 reads TGTGCCAGCAGTTATACGTTCGGGACAGATAACTATGGCTACACCTTC. Its protein is CASSYTFGTDNYGYTF.

The gene calls are TRBV6-5 and TRBJ1-2; 9 bases align to TRBD1. The CDR3 is made up of 14 amino acids. Germline V gene sequence: CDR1 MNHEY, CDR2 SVGAGI. V trimming: 2 bases; J trimming: 8 bases; junction bases outside the gene matches: 6. The CDR3 DNA sequence: TGTGCCAGCAGTTACCAACAGGGGGCCGACGGCTACACCTTC. Its protein product is CASSYQQGADGYTF.

V usage is TRBV27 and J usage is TRBJ1-1, with D maybe TRBD1 (5 bases). Trimming pared 3 bases from V and 6 bases from J, leaving 14 bases between. The CDR3 is made up of 14 amino acids. Per the germline V gene, CDR1 is MNHEY and CDR2 is SMNVEV (reference sequence). In nucleotides, the CDR3 is TGTGCCAGCAGTTTTCGCGGGGGTCGCGCTGAAGCTTTCTTT. This gives the protein CASSFRGGRAEAFF.

This clone was observed a handful of times. This chain connects TRBV2 to TRBJ1-1; D is unresolved. The CDR3 is 11 amino acids. Germline-derived CDR1 and CDR2 are SNHLY and FYNNEI. Between the trimmed V and J ends, which lost 5 bases and 5 bases, there was a span of 6 bases. CDR3 region: CASSSGTEAFF. In nucleotides, the CDR3 is TGTGCCAGCAGTTCAGGAACTGAAGCTTTCTTT.

V usage is TRBV7-8 and J usage is TRBJ2-3; perhaps TRBD2 as D (7 bases). The germline V gene encodes CDR1 SGHVS and CDR2 FQNEAQ. The CDR3 length is 15 residues. The V end was cut by 5 bases, the J end by 3 bases, with 15 bases between. The CDR3 coding sequence is TGTGCCAGCAGCCCAGAGGGGGGGCGGACAGATACGCAGTATTTT. Its translation is CASSPEGGRTDTQYF.

This clone was detected only once. This chain joins TRBV5-6 and TRBJ1-1; D gene uncertain. Looked up from germline, CDR1 is SGHDT and CDR2 is YYEEEE. Between the trimmed V and J ends, which lost 1 base and 8 bases, there was a span of 15 bases. This CDR3 comprises 14 residues. CDR3 bases: TGTGCCAGCAGCTTGCCCGGGGAGGGTATGGAAGCTTTCTTT. It yields the protein CASSLPGEGMEAFF.

Only a few counts were recorded for this clone. CDR3 amino acids: CASSLHSGSSTYEQYF. The CDR3 bases are TGCGCCAGCAGTCTGCACAGCGGGAGTTCCACCTACGAGCAGTACTTC. The genes are TRBV5-1 and TRBJ2-7, with 8 bases aligning to TRBD2. The CDR3 has 16 residues. V lost 5 bases and J lost 2; bases outside the gene matches: 12. Looked up from germline, CDR1 is SGHRS and CDR2 is YFSETQ.

The V and J genes are TRBV28 and TRBJ1-2; no clear D gene. From germline, CDR1 is MDHEN and CDR2 SYDVKM. V gave up 8 bases and J gave up 8 bases, with 21 bases separating them. CDR3 length: 14 amino acids. The CDR3 loop reads CASGRLLSGRGYTF. DNA for the CDR3: TGTGCCAGCGGGAGACTCCTAAGTGGGCGAGGCTACACCTTC.